The 27 T cell receptor beta chains reported below all come from one sample, sequenced in a study of T cell changes during pregnancy in multiple sclerosis. The data were produced by immunoSEQ multiplex PCR, yet TCRdb's version contains in-frame clones alone and is incomplete. The table has 15,000 to 20,000 clones, over 75% seen once. Sequences were derived from CD8+ T cells from peripheral blood mononuclear cells, sampled after pregnancy. These receptors all come from a female donor with multiple sclerosis, enrolled in a pregnancy study.

This chain links TRBV4-3 with TRBJ1-1; D might be TRBD1 (5 bases). V was clipped by 0 bases and J by 3 bases, with 14 bases between them. The CDR3 totals 16 residues. Germline CDR1 and CDR2: LGHNA and YSLEER. The CDR3, as DNA: TGCGCCAGCAGCCAAGATGGGGAGGGACGAGACACTGAAGCTTTCTTT. Its translation is CASSQDGEGRDTEAFF.

This clone was found a few times. The rearrangement links TRBV28 to TRBJ2-7, with 7 positions matching TRBD1. CDR1 and CDR2 (germline): MDHEN, SYDVKM. The CDR3 contains 17 residues. The V gene end was trimmed by 2 bases and the J gene end by 2 bases; junction bases not matched to a gene: 12. The CDR3: CASSLRAYYRGTYEQYF. The CDR3, as DNA: TGTGCCAGCAGTTTACGAGCATATTACAGGGGAACCTACGAGCAGTACTTC. The entire variable domain, with the rest obtained from reference TRBV28 and TRBJ2-7, is as follows: DVKVTQSSRYLVKRTGEKVFLECVQDMDHENMFWYRQDPGLGLRLIYFSYDVKMKEKGDIPEGYSVSREKKERFSLILESASTNQTSMYLCASSLRAYYRGTYEQYFGPGTRLTVT.

A few counts support this clone. The V gene is TRBV2, the J gene TRBJ1-2, with D hard to call. There are 13 residues in the CDR3. Germline CDR1 is SNHLY and CDR2 is FYNNEI. V was clipped by 1 base and J by 6 bases, with 9 bases between them. In DNA, the CDR3 is TGTGCCAGCAGTGAAGGCCAGATCAATGGCTACACCTTC. Its protein product is CASSEGQINGYTF.

CDR3 amino acids: CASSNNHNRNTEAFF. The CDR3 DNA follows: TGTGCCAGCAGTAATAACCACAACAGGAACACTGAAGCTTTCTTT. The rearrangement links TRBV28 to TRBJ1-1; no clear D. V was cut by 5 bases and J by 1 base, with 14 bases left in between. CDR3 size: 15 residues. Germline loops: CDR1 MDHEN, CDR2 SYDVKM.

V is TRBV4-1 and J is TRBJ1-5; no reliable D call. CDR3 length equals 13 residues. Trimming stripped 1 base from V and 4 bases from J, with 5 bases between. Germline V gene data show CDR1 as MGHRA and CDR2 as YSYEKL. CDR3 region: CASSQVLNQPQHF. The CDR3 DNA reads as TGCGCCAGCAGCCAAGTGCTAAATCAGCCCCAGCATTTT.

The J gene is TRBJ2-1, the V gene TRBV6-6, with D maybe TRBD1 (6 bases). V lost 8 bases, J lost 0 bases, and 17 bases lay in between. Germline V gene sequence: CDR1 MNHNY, CDR2 SVGAGI (reference sequence). This CDR3 contains 16 residues. The CDR3 protein is CASSPGAQSSYNEQFF. CDR3 bases: TGTGCCAGCTCCCCAGGGGCCCAAAGCTCCTACAATGAGCAGTTCTTC.

The chain combines TRBV6-1 with TRBJ1-5; possible D gene TRBD1, 5 bases. Trimming took 8 bases from V and 2 from J, leaving 10 bases between them. Germline lookup yields CDR1 MNHNS and CDR2 SASEGT. The CDR3 consists of 13 residues. CDR3 in DNA: TGTGCCAGCTCGCGGGGCCGCAATCAGCCCCAGCATTTT. Encoded protein: CASSRGRNQPQHF.

This chain uses TRBV6-1 with TRBJ2-7; D may be TRBD2 (6 bases). The length of the CDR3 is 15 residues. From germline, CDR1 is MNHNS and CDR2 SASEGT. Trimming stripped 2 bases from V and 0 bases from J, with 11 bases between. The CDR3 reads CASSEYQGLSYEQYF. The CDR3 nucleotides read TGTGCCAGCAGTGAATACCAGGGACTCTCCTACGAGCAGTACTTC.

This chain links TRBV10-3 with TRBJ2-7, with TRBD2 as a possible D gene (7 bases). The V end was cut by 4 bases, the J end by 3 bases, with 16 bases between. Germline-derived CDR1 and CDR2 are ENHRY and SYGVKD. The CDR3 spans 15 residues. This CDR3 reads CAISAPGGAVYEQYF. CDR3 bases: TGTGCCATCAGTGCGCCGGGGGGCGCGGTCTACGAGCAGTACTTC.

The CDR3 reads CASSLDGTGISYEQYF. CDR3 DNA: TGTGCCAGCAGCTTAGATGGGACAGGGATTTCCTACGAGCAGTACTTC. This chain joins TRBV7-9 and TRBJ2-7; TRBD1 agrees at 9 bases. This CDR3 is 16 amino acids long. Per germline, CDR1 SEHNR and CDR2 FQNEAQ (reference sequence). V dropped 1 base and J dropped 1; count of bases not matched to a gene: 5.

There are a few counts of this clone. The chain couples TRBV30 to TRBJ1-1; perhaps TRBD1 as D (5 bases). The germline CDR1 and CDR2 sequences are GTSNPN and SVGIG (reference sequence). CDR3 length equals 13 residues. Trimming took 0 bases from V and 5 from J, leaving 10 bases between them. CDR3 DNA sequence: TGTGCCTGGAGTGTAATTGGGGGGACTGAAGCTTTCTTT. This gives the protein CAWSVIGGTEAFF.

The genes are TRBV4-2 and TRBJ2-5, with TRBD2 matching 16 bases. With V trimmed by 3 bases and J by 5 bases, 9 bases remained unmatched. Germline assignment: CDR1 LGHNA and CDR2 YNFKEQ. The CDR3 sequence is 18 residues long. CDR3 residues: CASSQGLAGGQFSETQYF. The CDR3 DNA follows: TGTGCCAGCAGCCAGGGACTAGCGGGAGGGCAGTTTTCGGAGACCCAGTACTTC.

The chain joins TRBV27 to TRBJ2-7; TRBD2 matches at 7 bases. V lost 2 bases, J lost 1 base, and 5 bases stayed unmatched. CDR3 length equals 15 residues. Germline V lookup: CDR1 MNHEY, CDR2 SMNVEV (reference sequence). The chain's CDR3 is CASSLGSSGSYEQYF. The CDR3 region has the DNA TGTGCCAGCAGTTTAGGGAGTAGCGGGTCCTACGAGCAGTACTTC.

The rearrangement joins TRBV5-3 to TRBJ2-1; no reliable D call. TRBV5-3 is labeled an ORF, and its function is uncertain. Trimming removed 0 bases at V and 0 bases at J, with 4 bases between. CDR3 length: 14 amino acids. The CDR3 coding sequence is TGTGCCAGAAGCTTGGCGGGCTCCTACAATGAGCAGTTCTTC. Translation: CARSLAGSYNEQFF.

The chain combines TRBV5-1 with TRBJ1-5, with D unresolved. This CDR3 spans 13 amino acids. Trimming took off 1 base at V and 6 bases at J, with 8 bases between the two ends. The germline gives CDR1 SGHRS, CDR2 YFSETQ. The CDR3 is CASSLITGQPQHF. As DNA, the CDR3 is TGCGCCAGCAGCTTGATTACTGGTCAGCCCCAGCATTTT.

The chain carries TRBV7-2 and TRBJ2-1, with a tentative D call TRBD1 (6 bases). Germline CDR1 reads SGHTA; CDR2 reads FQGNSA. The V and J ends lost 5 bases and 9 bases respectively, with 14 bases between them. The CDR3 extends over 13 amino acids. The CDR3 is CASSPMGATEQFF. CDR3 coding DNA: TGTGCCAGCAGCCCGATGGGGGCTACTGAGCAGTTCTTC.

In its sample, this clone is medium-sized (0.01 to 0.1%). The rearrangement joins TRBV5-4 to TRBJ1-1; TRBD1 matches 7 bases. V lost 4 bases, J lost 0 bases, and 6 bases stayed unmatched. The germline gives CDR1 SGHNT, CDR2 YYREEE (reference sequence). The CDR3 has 15 residues. The CDR3 coding sequence is TGTGCCAGCAGCGGCAGGGGGGTTATGAACACTGAAGCTTTCTTT. Protein: CASSGRGVMNTEAFF.

V gene TRBV4-1 combines with J gene TRBJ1-1; 7 bases are a match to TRBD1. Germline loops: CDR1 MGHRA, CDR2 YSYEKL. This CDR3 spans 15 amino acids. Germline trimming cut 4 bases from V and 0 bases from J; bases unmatched to any gene: 5. For the CDR3, the DNA is TGCGCCAGCAGCCCCCGACAGGGCATGAACACTGAAGCTTTCTTT. Protein product: CASSPRQGMNTEAFF.

V and J are TRBV30 and TRBJ2-7; no clear D. The CDR3 loop spans 12 amino acids. Deletions cut 1 base from V and 2 bases from J, with 6 bases between. CDR1 and CDR2 (germline): GTSNPN, SVGIG (reference sequence). CDR3 sequence (DNA): TGTGCCTGGAGTGACAGCCCCTACGAGCAGTACTTC. Protein product: CAWSDSPYEQYF.

In this sample, this clone turned up once. The V and J genes are TRBV7-8 and TRBJ2-1; 10 bases are shared with TRBD2. Unmatched junction bases numbered 2, after V lost 2 bases and J lost 4 bases. In germline, CDR1 is SGHVS, CDR2 FQNEAQ. The CDR3 totals 15 residues. The CDR3 reads CASSLLAGVYNEQFF. CDR3 DNA sequence: TGTGCCAGCAGCTTACTAGCGGGGGTGTACAATGAGCAGTTCTTC.

This sequence joins TRBV5-6 and TRBJ2-5; D may be TRBD2 (5 bases). The DNA end favors TRBJ2-7, so the J call may be wrong. The CDR3 consists of 13 residues. Germline lookup yields CDR1 SGHDT and CDR2 YYEEEE. CDR3: CASSWDRDYEQYF. DNA of the CDR3: TGTGCCAGCAGCTGGGATCGGGACTACGAGCAGTACTTC.

Regarding this clone: Other DNA sequences in this specimen translate into the identical CDR3. The CDR3 region is CASSLTGAYNEQFF. DNA of the CDR3: TGTGCCAGCAGCCTGACAGGGGCTTACAATGAGCAGTTCTTC. The V and J genes are TRBV7-3 and TRBJ2-1, with 8 bases that match TRBD1. The germline CDR1 and CDR2 sequences are SGHTA and FQGTGA. With V trimmed by 5 bases and J by 4 bases, 4 bases remained unmatched. The CDR3 is 14 residues long.

The chain recombines TRBV9 with TRBJ2-3, with TRBD2 matching over 10 bases. Germline CDR1 reads SGDLS; CDR2 reads YYNGEE. J was trimmed by 2 bases and V by 0 bases; bases with no gene match: 9. The CDR3 runs 18 residues. Here the CDR3 DNA reads TGTGCCAGCAGCGTAGATAGGGGGGGGACTAGCGCCACAGATACGCAGTATTTT. Translation: CASSVDRGGTSATDTQYF.

The chain joins TRBV11-3 to TRBJ2-7; 8 nucleotides agree with TRBD1. After removal of 5 bases from V and 6 bases from J, the junction contained 9 bases not matched to a gene. The V gene's germline CDR1 is SGHNT and CDR2 YENEEA. The CDR3 is made up of 14 amino acids. DNA of the CDR3: TGTGCCAGCAGCCCTTCGGACAGGGAGGCCGAGCAGTACTTC. It yields the protein CASSPSDREAEQYF. The full variable domain, completed using reference TRBV11-3 and TRBJ2-7, is EAGVVQSPRYKIIEKKQPVAFWCNPISGHNTLYWYLQNLGQGPELLIRYENEEAVDDSQLPKDRFSAERLKGVDSTLKIQPAELGDSAVYLCASSPSDREAEQYFGPGTRLTVT.

The chain combines TRBV4-2 with TRBJ2-1; 11 bases are shared with TRBD2. The CDR3 has 16 amino acids. Germline CDR1 reads LGHNA; CDR2 reads YNFKEQ. V trimming: 4 bases; J trimming: 7 bases; junction bases outside the gene matches: 9. DNA of the CDR3: TGTGCCAGCAGCCCGACGACTAGCGGGGATTTGAATGAGCAGTTCTTC. Residues: CASSPTTSGDLNEQFF.

The V call is TRBV2, the J call TRBJ1-2; 7 bases match TRBD1. V lost 6 bases and J lost 5; bases outside the gene matches: 0. The CDR3 totals 11 residues. Germline assignment: CDR1 SNHLY and CDR2 FYNNEI. As DNA, the CDR3 is TGTGCCAGCAGACAGGGGTATGGCTACACCTTC. Its protein product is CASRQGYGYTF.

The CDR3 nucleotides are TGTGCCAGCAGCCAAGACGTTGAGGGTTGGGGAAACATTCAGTACTTC. Amino acids: CASSQDVEGWGNIQYF. The chain joins TRBV4-2 to TRBJ2-4; the D gene is possibly TRBD2 (5 bases). The CDR3 covers 16 residues. V was pared by 0 bases and J by 6 bases, with 15 bases between. From germline, CDR1 is LGHNA and CDR2 YNFKEQ.